This passage covers 23 T cell receptor beta chains from one sample sequenced in a study of T cell responses to AZD1222 COVID-19 vaccine. The assay was immunoSEQ multiplex PCR, and TCRdb's table has in-frame clones only and misses some. The data contain 140,000 to 150,000 clones, approximately 78% of them seen just once; the ten biggest clones take up about 4%. This specimen consisted of peripheral blood, obtained on day 0 of MenACWY control vaccination. These receptors were obtained from an adult in good health.

The chain has TRBV6-5 and TRBJ2-7, with D possibly TRBD2 on 5 matching bases. Trimming pared 6 bases from V and 3 bases from J, leaving 6 bases between. CDR1 is MNHEY, CDR2 SVGAGI, per germline. The CDR3 has 11 residues. CDR3: CASRSGYEQYF. The DNA for the CDR3 is TGTGCCAGCAGAAGCGGCTACGAGCAGTACTTC.

This clone was seen a handful of times. J is TRBJ1-3 and V is TRBV5-4; weak D call: TRBD1 (6 bases). CDR1 is SGHNT and CDR2 is YYREEE in the germline V gene (reference sequence). Trimming removed 4 bases at V and 2 bases at J, with 10 bases between. The CDR3 loop spans 14 amino acids. The CDR3 sequence: CASSLGGPGNTIYF. The DNA of the CDR3 is TGTGCCAGCAGCCTAGGGGGTCCTGGAAACACCATATATTTT.

This chain uses TRBV7-8 with TRBJ1-1; D is ambiguous. CDR3 length equals 14 residues. Germline lookup yields CDR1 SGHVS and CDR2 FQNEAQ. Trimming removed 4 bases from V and 5 bases from J, with 14 bases in between. Here the CDR3 reads CASSSPRAGTEAFF. CDR3 nucleotides: TGTGCCAGCAGCTCACCCCGGGCGGGGACTGAAGCTTTCTTT.

The chain carries TRBV5-5 and TRBJ2-1; D possibly matches TRBD1 or TRBD2 (6 bases each). The CDR3 consists of 16 residues. The V end was cut by 4 bases, the J end by 4 bases, with 18 bases between. The V gene's germline CDR1 is SGHKS and CDR2 YYEKEE (reference sequence). As DNA, the CDR3 is TGTGCCAGCAGCATAGGGGGGCCCAAACCTTACAATGAGCAGTTCTTC. Its translation: CASSIGGPKPYNEQFF.

The chain uses TRBV5-1 and TRBJ2-2; the D gene is possibly TRBD1 (6 bases). The CDR3 has 16 amino acids. Germline-derived CDR1 and CDR2 are SGHRS and YFSETQ. V was shortened by 2 bases and J by 3 bases, with 14 bases between the two germline ends. In DNA form, the CDR3 reads TGCGCCAGCAGCTTCAACCCACAGGGTGACACCGGGGAGCTGTTTTTT. Amino acid sequence: CASSFNPQGDTGELFF.

The chain couples TRBV27 to TRBJ2-1, with D perhaps TRBD2 (6 bases). The CDR3 sequence is 13 residues long. Germline V lookup: CDR1 MNHEY, CDR2 SMNVEV (reference sequence). V gave up 3 bases and J gave up 7 bases, with 10 bases separating them. The CDR3: CASSFRGRNEQFF. In nucleotides, the CDR3 is TGTGCCAGCAGTTTCCGGGGGAGAAATGAGCAGTTCTTC.

This chain links TRBV18 with TRBJ1-2; maybe TRBD1 (6 bases). V was clipped by 3 bases and J by 4 bases, with 12 bases between them. The CDR3 consists of 14 residues. Germline CDR1 and CDR2: KGHSH and LQKENI. Here the CDR3 reads CASSPYGGTYGYTF. The CDR3 nucleotides read TGTGCCAGCTCACCGTATGGGGGCACCTATGGCTACACCTTC.

V usage is TRBV7-6 and J usage is TRBJ2-5; 10 positions agree with TRBD2. Germline V gene lookup returns CDR1 SGHVS and CDR2 FNYEAQ. V gave up 0 bases and J gave up 8 bases; unmatched junction bases: 12. The CDR3 runs 17 residues. The CDR3 is CASSLAATSGAKRTQYF. In DNA form, the CDR3 reads TGTGCCAGCAGCTTAGCGGCCACTAGCGGGGCCAAGAGAACCCAGTACTTC.

The V and J genes are TRBV5-1 and TRBJ2-3; 8 bases align to TRBD2. This CDR3 contains 14 residues. Trimming took 6 bases from V and 3 from J; bases not matched to a gene: 6. Germline V lookup: CDR1 SGHRS, CDR2 YFSETQ. The CDR3 region has the DNA TGCGCCAGCACCGGGGGGGTTGGTACAGATACGCAGTATTTT. Translation gives CASTGGVGTDTQYF.

The chain has TRBV4-2 and TRBJ1-2; 7 nucleotides match TRBD1. Germline lookup yields CDR1 LGHNA and CDR2 YNFKEQ. The CDR3 covers 15 residues. V was pared by 3 bases and J by 5 bases, with 9 bases of the junction left unmatched. The CDR3 nucleotides read TGTGCCAGCAGCCAGACGACAGGGTCCCTTTATGGCTACACCTTC. Its protein is CASSQTTGSLYGYTF.

This chain uses TRBV19 with TRBJ1-1; TRBD1 might be the D (5 bases). The V gene's germline CDR1 is LNHDA and CDR2 SQIVND (reference sequence). The CDR3 consists of 14 residues. The V and J ends lost 5 bases and 5 bases respectively, with 15 bases between them. The CDR3 loop is CASSLGTSKTEAFF. Written as DNA, the CDR3 is TGTGCCAGTAGTCTAGGGACTTCGAAAACTGAAGCTTTCTTT.

The rearrangement uses TRBV28 and TRBJ1-2; D ambiguous. Trimming shortened V by 10 bases and J by 4 bases, and 13 bases separated the two germline ends. This CDR3 spans 12 amino acids. CDR1 and CDR2 from the germline V gene are MDHEN and SYDVKM. CDR3 nucleotide sequence: TGTGCCATCTCTAGGTTGGGCTATGGCTACACCTTC. Its translation: CAISRLGYGYTF.

This clone was counted at least ten times. J is TRBJ1-4 and V is TRBV6-5; a weak D match, TRBD1 (5 bases). CDR3 length: 16 residues. Germline V gives CDR1 MNHEY, CDR2 SVGAGI. V was cut by 0 bases and J by 0 bases, with 8 bases left in between. Here the CDR3 DNA reads TGTGCCAGCAGTTACTCGCCCAGGGCAACTAATGAAAAACTGTTTTTT. This codes for CASSYSPRATNEKLFF.

The chain employs TRBV7-3 and TRBJ2-2, with D perhaps matching TRBD1 or TRBD2 (7 bases each). V shed 6 bases and J shed 1 base, with 15 bases lying between them. The CDR3 loop spans 16 amino acids. Germline V gene lookup returns CDR1 SGHTA and CDR2 FQGTGA. CDR3 sequence (DNA): TGTGCCAGCAGTCAAAGCGGGACAGAGAACACCGGGGAGCTGTTTTTT. It specifies CASSQSGTENTGELFF.

Worth noting for this clone: Other DNA sequences from this sample encode an identical CDR3 as well. The chain couples TRBV7-9 to TRBJ1-1, with D hard to call. Looked up from germline, CDR1 is SEHNR and CDR2 is FQNEAQ (reference sequence). The CDR3 runs 13 residues. V gave up 5 bases and J gave up 1 base, with 8 bases separating them. CDR3: CASSHRENTEAFF. DNA of the CDR3: TGTGCCAGCAGCCACCGCGAGAACACTGAAGCTTTCTTT.

The chain couples TRBV9 to TRBJ2-1; D is possibly TRBD2 (6 bases). Germline CDR1 and CDR2: SGDLS and YYNGEE. The V and J ends lost 3 bases and 6 bases respectively, with 13 bases between them. The CDR3 is 14 amino acids. The CDR3 sequence: CASSGGRSRNEQFF. The CDR3 DNA is TGTGCCAGCAGCGGGGGGAGGTCGCGCAATGAGCAGTTCTTC.

This clone came up a few times. The chain employs TRBV24-1 and TRBJ2-1; D uncertain. In germline, CDR1 is KGHDR, CDR2 SFDVKD. V was cut by 4 bases and J by 4 bases, with 10 bases left in between. The CDR3 totals 14 residues. Here the CDR3 DNA reads TGTGCCACCAGTGACCCCCCGGGTTACAATGAGCAGTTCTTC. Translation gives CATSDPPGYNEQFF.

The chain combines TRBV6-2 or TRBV6-3 with TRBJ2-1, with 7 bases that match TRBD2. CDR3 length equals 15 residues. The J segment lost 2 bases and the V segment lost 3 bases, leaving 4 bases of the junction unmatched. Germline V gives CDR1 MNHEY, CDR2 SVGEGT. CDR3 DNA sequence: TGTGCCAGCAGTTATTTGGGGGGGGCCTACAATGAGCAGTTCTTC. Protein: CASSYLGGAYNEQFF.

This chain links TRBV19 with TRBJ2-5; no clear D. Deletions cut 1 base from V and 2 bases from J, with 8 bases between. The germline gives CDR1 LNHDA, CDR2 SQIVND (reference sequence). The CDR3 is 14 amino acids. In DNA form, the CDR3 reads TGTGCCAGTAGTATAGTAAACGGACAAGAGACCCAGTACTTC. This translates into CASSIVNGQETQYF.

This chain links TRBV11-3 with TRBJ2-1; D not certain. V lost 1 base, J lost 8 bases, and 9 bases lay in between. This CDR3 is 13 amino acids long. Germline V gives CDR1 SGHNT, CDR2 YENEEA. CDR3 in DNA: TGTGCCAGCAGCTTAGTTCTGGGTGATGAGCAGTTCTTC. Protein: CASSLVLGDEQFF.

The rearrangement uses TRBV27 and TRBJ1-1; possible D gene TRBD1, 6 bases. This CDR3 has 13 amino acids. Germline V gives CDR1 MNHEY, CDR2 SMNVEV (reference sequence). Trimming cost V 3 bases and J 6 bases, with 11 bases left between them. The chain's CDR3 is CASSLGGRPEAFF. CDR3 DNA: TGTGCCAGCAGTTTGGGGGGGCGGCCTGAAGCTTTCTTT.

The V call is TRBV7-6, the J call TRBJ2-2, with D perhaps matching TRBD1 (6 bases). This CDR3 has 17 amino acids. Per germline, CDR1 SGHVS and CDR2 FNYEAQ. V lost 1 base to trimming and J lost 3 bases, with 15 bases between them. The CDR3 reads CASSLVSGAGDTGELFF. For the CDR3, the DNA is TGTGCCAGCAGCTTAGTTTCTGGGGCAGGGGACACCGGGGAGCTGTTTTTT.

The gene calls are TRBV25-1 and TRBJ2-1; either TRBD1 or TRBD2 may supply D (5 bases each). V shed 3 bases and J shed 8 bases, with 23 bases lying between them. The length of the CDR3 is 17 residues. Germline-derived CDR1 and CDR2 are MGHDK and SYGVNS. The CDR3 protein is CASSDHISGRSGDEQFF. For the CDR3, the DNA is TGTGCCAGCAGTGACCATATATCGGGACGGTCTGGGGATGAGCAGTTCTTC. Together with reference TRBV25-1 and TRBJ2-1, the CDR3 gives the full variable domain: EADIYQTPRYLVIGTGKKITLECSQTMGHDKMYWYQQDPGMELHLIHYSYGVNSTEKGDLSSESTVSRIRTEHFPLTLESARPSHTSQYLCASSDHISGRSGDEQFFGPGTRLTVL.